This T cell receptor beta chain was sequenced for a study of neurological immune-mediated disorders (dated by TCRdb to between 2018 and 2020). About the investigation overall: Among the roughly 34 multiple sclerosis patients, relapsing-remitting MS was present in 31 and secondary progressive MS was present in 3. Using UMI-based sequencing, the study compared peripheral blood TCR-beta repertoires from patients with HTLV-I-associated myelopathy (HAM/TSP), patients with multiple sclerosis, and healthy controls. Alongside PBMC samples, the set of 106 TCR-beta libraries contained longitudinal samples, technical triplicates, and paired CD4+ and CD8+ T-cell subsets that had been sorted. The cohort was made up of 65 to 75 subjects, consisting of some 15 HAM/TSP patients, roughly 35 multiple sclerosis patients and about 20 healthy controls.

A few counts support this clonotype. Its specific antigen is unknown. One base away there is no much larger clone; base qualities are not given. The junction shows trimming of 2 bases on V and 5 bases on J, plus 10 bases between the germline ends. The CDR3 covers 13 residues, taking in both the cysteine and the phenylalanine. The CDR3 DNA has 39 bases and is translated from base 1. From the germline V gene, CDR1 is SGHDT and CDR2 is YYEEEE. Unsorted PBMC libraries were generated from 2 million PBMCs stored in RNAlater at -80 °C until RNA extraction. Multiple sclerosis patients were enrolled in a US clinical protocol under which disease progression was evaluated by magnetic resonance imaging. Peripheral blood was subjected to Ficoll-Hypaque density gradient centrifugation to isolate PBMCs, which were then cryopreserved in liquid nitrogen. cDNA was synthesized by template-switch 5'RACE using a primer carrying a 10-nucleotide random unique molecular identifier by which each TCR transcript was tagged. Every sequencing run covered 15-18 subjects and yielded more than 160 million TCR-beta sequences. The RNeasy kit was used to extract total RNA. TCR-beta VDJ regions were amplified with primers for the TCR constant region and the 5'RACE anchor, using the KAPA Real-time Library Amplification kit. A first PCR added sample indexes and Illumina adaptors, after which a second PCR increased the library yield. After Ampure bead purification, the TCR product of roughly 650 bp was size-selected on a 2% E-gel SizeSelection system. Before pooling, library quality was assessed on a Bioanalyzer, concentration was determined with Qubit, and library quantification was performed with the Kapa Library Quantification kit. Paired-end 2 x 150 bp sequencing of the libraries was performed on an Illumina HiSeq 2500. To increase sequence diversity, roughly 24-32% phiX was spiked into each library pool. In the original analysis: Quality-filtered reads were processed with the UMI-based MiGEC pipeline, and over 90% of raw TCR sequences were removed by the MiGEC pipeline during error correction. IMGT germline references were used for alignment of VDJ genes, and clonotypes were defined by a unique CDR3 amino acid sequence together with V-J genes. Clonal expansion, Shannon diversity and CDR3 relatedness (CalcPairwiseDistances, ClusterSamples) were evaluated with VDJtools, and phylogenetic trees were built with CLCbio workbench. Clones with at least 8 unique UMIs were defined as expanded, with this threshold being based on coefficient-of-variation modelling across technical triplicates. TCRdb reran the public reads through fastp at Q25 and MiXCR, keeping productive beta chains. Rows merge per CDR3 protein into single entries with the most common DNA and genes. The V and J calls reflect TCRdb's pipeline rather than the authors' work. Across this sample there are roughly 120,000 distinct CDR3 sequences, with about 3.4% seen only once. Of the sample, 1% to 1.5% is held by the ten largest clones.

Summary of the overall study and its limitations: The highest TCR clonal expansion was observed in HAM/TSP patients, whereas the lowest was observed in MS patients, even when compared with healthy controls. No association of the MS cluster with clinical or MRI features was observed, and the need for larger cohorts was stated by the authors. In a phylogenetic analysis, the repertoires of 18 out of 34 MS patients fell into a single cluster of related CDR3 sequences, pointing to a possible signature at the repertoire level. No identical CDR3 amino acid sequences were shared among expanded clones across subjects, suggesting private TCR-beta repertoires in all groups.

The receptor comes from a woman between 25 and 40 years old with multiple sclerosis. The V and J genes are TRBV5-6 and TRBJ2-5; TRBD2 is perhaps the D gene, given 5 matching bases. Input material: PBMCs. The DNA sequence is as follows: TGTGCCAGCAGCTTTCAAAGGACTGAGACCCAGTACTTC. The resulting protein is CASSFQRTETQYF.